This T cell receptor (beta chain) is from a study of blood T cell repertoires in COVID-19. The ends lost 4 bases at V and 4 bases at J; junction bases unmatched: 3. The CDR3 is made up of 13 amino acids. Germline V gene sequence: CDR1 SGHTA, CDR2 FQGTGA. Comment on this clone: Different DNA sequences within this sample yield the same CDR3.

The table came from immunoSEQ multiplex PCR; TCRdb's copy has only in-frame clones and leaves some out. The sample has over 150,000 clones, about 87% seen once; the top ten hold just under 4%. The source is a woman aged 55-69 years who had recovered from COVID-19. The sample was peripheral blood. The rearrangement uses TRBV7-3 and TRBJ1-2; 7 positions match TRBD1. CDR3 sequence (DNA): TGTGCCAGCAGCTCACGGACAGGCTATGGCTACACCTTC. Protein: CASSSRTGYGYTF.